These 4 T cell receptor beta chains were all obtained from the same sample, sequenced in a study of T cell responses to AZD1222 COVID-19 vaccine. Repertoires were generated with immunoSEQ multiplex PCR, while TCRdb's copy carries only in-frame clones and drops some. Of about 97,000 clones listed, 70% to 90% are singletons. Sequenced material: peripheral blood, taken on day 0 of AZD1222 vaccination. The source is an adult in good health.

The CDR3 sequence is CASSSTGRTGGLYEQYF. The DNA for the CDR3 is TGCGCCAGCAGCTCGACGGGACGGACAGGGGGTCTGTACGAGCAGTACTTC. The chain employs TRBV5-1 and TRBJ2-7; 10 bases map to TRBD1. V was clipped by 3 bases and J by 4 bases; unmatched bases: 13. CDR1 is SGHRS and CDR2 is YFSETQ in the germline V gene. The CDR3 contains 17 residues.

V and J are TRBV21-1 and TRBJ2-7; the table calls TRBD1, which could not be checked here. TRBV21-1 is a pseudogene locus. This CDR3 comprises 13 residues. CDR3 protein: CASSIGDSYEQYF. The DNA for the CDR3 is TGTGCCAGCAGCATAGGGGACTCCTACGAGCAGTACTTC.

DNA of the CDR3: TGCGCCAGCAGCCAAGATCCATGGGTTAGGACAGTAGACTATGGCTACACCTTC. This translates into CASSQDPWVRTVDYGYTF. V and J are TRBV4-3 and TRBJ1-2; TRBD1 is a possible D gene (6 bases). The CDR3 is 18 residues long. The V gene's germline CDR1 is LGHNA and CDR2 YSLEER. V was cut by 0 bases and J by 3 bases, with 20 bases left in between.

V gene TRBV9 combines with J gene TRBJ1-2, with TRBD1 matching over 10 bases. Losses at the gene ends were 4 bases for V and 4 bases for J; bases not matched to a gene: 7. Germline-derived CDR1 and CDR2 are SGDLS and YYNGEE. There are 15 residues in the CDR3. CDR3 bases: TGTGCCAGCAGCAACGAGGGGACAGGGGCCTATGGCTACACCTTC. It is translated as CASSNEGTGAYGYTF. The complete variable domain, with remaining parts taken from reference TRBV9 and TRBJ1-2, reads DSGVTQTPKHLITATGQRVTLRCSPRSGDLSVYWYQQSLDQGLQFLIQYYNGEERAKGNILERFSAQQFPDLHSELNLSSLELGDSALYFCASSNEGTGAYGYTFGSGTRLTVV.